Presented here are 30 T cell receptor beta chains from one specimen sequenced in a study of shared clonotypes between healthy human individuals. Repertoires were generated with immunoSEQ multiplex PCR, while TCRdb's copy carries only in-frame clones and drops some. This table holds about 490,000 clones, around 78% found once. Sequences were obtained from PBMCs. These receptors came from a middle-aged woman in good health. Some clones in this sample may be carry-over from other donors' samples.

This clone was counted a single time. V gene TRBV30 combines with J gene TRBJ1-4, with D unclear. The CDR3 runs to 15 residues. V lost 0 bases to trimming and J lost 0 bases, with 8 bases between them. Per germline, CDR1 GTSNPN and CDR2 SVGIG (reference sequence). The CDR3 DNA reads TGTGCCTGGAGTGTAGGCAGCACAACTAATGAAAAACTGTTTTTT. It codes for CAWSVGSTTNEKLFF.

As regards this clone: A read error may produce the germline difference seen at one junction end. The chain has TRBV7-7 and TRBJ2-1; TRBD2 aligns across 7 bases. The germline V gene encodes CDR1 SSHAT and CDR2 FNYEAQ (reference sequence). This CDR3 region has 15 residues. The CDR3, as DNA: TGTGCTAGCAGCTTAGGGGCGGGAGTGTACAATGAGCAGTTCTTC. Amino acids: CASSLGAGVYNEQFF.

This clone has ten or more counts. This chain uses TRBV29-1 with TRBJ1-2; D perhaps matches TRBD1 (5 bases). The germline CDR1 and CDR2 sequences are SQVTM and ANQGSEA. The length of the CDR3 is 11 residues. V was trimmed by 5 bases and J by 6 bases, leaving 10 bases between them. This CDR3 reads CSVPTENGYTF. In DNA, the CDR3 is TGCAGCGTTCCGACAGAGAATGGCTACACCTTC. Complete variable domain (other parts from reference TRBV29-1 and TRBJ1-2): SAVISQKPSRDICQRGTSLTIQCQVDSQVTMMFWYRQQPGQSLTLIATANQGSEATYESGFVIDKFPISRPNLTFSTLTVSNMSPEDSSIYLCSVPTENGYTFGSGTRLTVV.

The V and J genes are TRBV19 and TRBJ1-2; 8 bases are shared with TRBD1. The junction had 11 bases not matched to a gene; V was cut back by 1 base and J by 1 base. CDR1 is LNHDA, CDR2 SQIVND, per germline (reference sequence). This CDR3 region has 18 residues. The CDR3 nucleotides are TGTGCCAGTAGTATAGGAAGGCCCGGGACAGGACTTAACTATGGCTACACCTTC. It specifies CASSIGRPGTGLNYGYTF.

V is TRBV7-9 and J is TRBJ2-3; 7 positions match TRBD1. V trimming: 5 bases; J trimming: 6 bases; junction bases outside the gene matches: 8. Germline-derived CDR1 and CDR2 are SEHNR and FQNEAQ (reference sequence). The CDR3 length is 14 residues. The CDR3 region is CASSTDREIDTQYF. The CDR3 DNA follows: TGTGCCAGCAGCACTGACAGGGAAATCGATACGCAGTATTTT.

This clone was counted only a few times. V usage is TRBV6-4 and J usage is TRBJ1-4, with D unclear. Germline lookup yields CDR1 MRHNA and CDR2 SNTAGT. V was clipped by 7 bases and J by 8 bases, with 8 bases between them. The CDR3 runs to 11 residues. CDR3 bases: TGTGCCAGCATTCTACTGGAAAAACTGTTTTTT. Translated: CASILLEKLFF.

The genes are TRBV2 and TRBJ1-1; the match to TRBD1 covers 7 bases. Germline V gene sequence: CDR1 SNHLY, CDR2 FYNNEI. This CDR3 region has 15 residues. Unmatched junction bases numbered 8, after V lost 3 bases and J lost 4 bases. Written as DNA, the CDR3 is TGTGCCAGCAGTGATCACAGGGGTCGGGGCACTGAAGCTTTCTTT. It is translated as CASSDHRGRGTEAFF.

The J gene is TRBJ2-7, the V gene TRBV5-1; 9 bases agree with TRBD2. The CDR3 sequence is 15 residues long. The V gene's germline CDR1 is SGHRS and CDR2 YFSETQ. The J segment lost 7 bases and the V segment lost 4 bases, leaving 12 bases of the junction unmatched. DNA for the CDR3: TGCGCCAGCAGCGCGAGGACTAGCGCCCCTTTGGAGCAGTACTTC. This encodes CASSARTSAPLEQYF.

This clone appeared once. The chain employs TRBV7-9 and TRBJ1-4; D is unclear. The CDR3 totals 12 residues. V was cut by 5 bases and J by 6 bases, with 7 bases left in between. Germline-derived CDR1 and CDR2 are SEHNR and FQNEAQ (reference sequence). CDR3 sequence (DNA): TGTGCCAGCAGCGAGTCTCATGAAAAACTGTTTTTT. Its protein product is CASSESHEKLFF.

This chain connects TRBV5-6 to TRBJ2-5; the D call may be TRBD1 or TRBD2 (5 bases each). The J call may be mistaken, given a closer DNA end match to TRBJ2-7. Germline-derived CDR1 and CDR2 are SGHDT and YYEEEE. The CDR3 sequence is 15 residues long. The CDR3 loop reads CASSDRGSTAYEQYF. Written as DNA, the CDR3 is TGTGCCAGCAGCGACCGGGGCTCCACAGCCTACGAGCAGTACTTC.

The chain carries TRBV28 and TRBJ2-2; D unresolved. The germline V gene encodes CDR1 MDHEN and CDR2 SYDVKM. CDR3 size: 13 residues. The V gene lost 9 bases and the J gene lost 3 bases, with 11 bases spanning the gap. The CDR3: CASLVGDTGELFF. CDR3 nucleotide sequence: TGTGCCAGTTTAGTCGGCGACACCGGGGAGCTGTTTTTT. Filled out from reference TRBV28 and TRBJ2-2, the complete variable domain reads DVKVTQSSRYLVKRTGEKVFLECVQDMDHENMFWYRQDPGLGLRLIYFSYDVKMKEKGDIPEGYSVSREKKERFSLILESASTNQTSMYLCASLVGDTGELFFGEGSRLTVL.

V is TRBV2 and J is TRBJ2-3, with a weak D call TRBD1 (6 bases). The CDR3 totals 16 residues. The ends were cut back, 2 bases at V and 4 bases at J, with 16 bases in the middle. CDR1 is SNHLY, CDR2 FYNNEI, per germline. CDR3 sequence reads: CASSELGTRYADTQYF. The DNA for the CDR3 is TGTGCCAGCAGTGAACTCGGGACACGGTATGCAGATACGCAGTATTTT.

This rearrangement joins TRBV7-2 to TRBJ2-7; D perhaps matches TRBD1 (6 bases). The V and J ends lost 5 bases and 2 bases respectively, with 13 bases between them. The CDR3 is 14 amino acids. The germline V gene has CDR1 SGHTA and CDR2 FQGNSA. This CDR3 reads CASSPRTAAYEQYF. CDR3 bases: TGTGCCAGCAGCCCGAGGACAGCGGCCTACGAGCAGTACTTC.

Details on this clone: This likely stems from a read error, as it lies one base from a far larger clone. This chain uses TRBV28 with TRBJ1-6; D unclear. CDR3 length: 13 residues. Trimming removed 2 bases from V and 6 bases from J, with 5 bases in between. Germline CDR1 MDHEN, CDR2 SYDVKM. The CDR3 DNA follows: TGTGCCAGCAGTTTAAGTTGTAATTCACCCCTCCACTTT. This sequence encodes CASSLSCNSPLHF.

This clone has ten or more counts. This chain joins TRBV7-2 and TRBJ1-2; 8 positions match TRBD1. Losses at the gene ends were 0 bases for V and 7 bases for J; bases not matched to a gene: 4. Per the germline V gene, CDR1 is SGHTA and CDR2 is FQGNSA. The CDR3 is 14 residues long. This CDR3 reads CASSLAAGGSGYTF. The CDR3 bases are TGTGCCAGCAGCTTAGCTGCAGGGGGCTCTGGCTACACCTTC.

The chain is built from TRBV5-1 and TRBJ1-3; no clear D gene. This CDR3 is built from 17 residues. V lost 4 bases and J 3 bases, leaving 20 bases between the germline ends. Germline V gene lookup returns CDR1 SGHRS and CDR2 YFSETQ. The DNA for the CDR3 is TGCGCCAGCAGCCACGACATAATGGGTCGAAGTGGAAACACCATATATTTT. Translated: CASSHDIMGRSGNTIYF.

This chain connects TRBV11-2 to TRBJ2-2, with TRBD2 matching over 13 bases. Germline-derived CDR1 and CDR2 are SGHAT and FQNNGV. The V segment lost 5 bases and the J segment 5 bases; nucleotides outside the gene matches: 8. The CDR3 sequence is 17 residues long. Written as DNA, the CDR3 is TGTGCCAGCAGCCAGACTAGCGGGAGGTTTAGGACCGGGGAGCTGTTTTTT. Its translation: CASSQTSGRFRTGELFF.

The chain joins TRBV2 to TRBJ1-5, with D possibly TRBD1 on 5 matching bases. The CDR3 has 14 amino acids. Trimming took 3 bases from V and 6 from J, leaving 12 bases between them. In germline, CDR1 is SNHLY, CDR2 FYNNEI. CDR3: CASSDEGPGQPQHF. In nucleotides, the CDR3 is TGTGCCAGCAGTGACGAGGGGCCCGGTCAGCCCCAGCATTTT.

The rearrangement uses TRBV5-1 and TRBJ2-7, with 10 bases that match TRBD1. This CDR3 is 14 amino acids long. The ends lost 7 bases at V and 4 bases at J; junction bases unmatched: 8. Germline CDR1 and CDR2: SGHRS and YFSETQ. CDR3 in DNA: TGCGCCAGCCGCTGGGACAGGGGATGGTACGAGCAGTACTTC. This sequence encodes CASRWDRGWYEQYF.

The table lists this clone with a few counts. This chain uses TRBV15 with TRBJ2-2, with TRBD1 identical over 8 bases. Trimming at V came to 1 base and at J to 6 bases, leaving 7 bases not matched to a gene. The germline gives CDR1 LNHNV, CDR2 YYDKDF (reference sequence). The length of the CDR3 is 16 residues. The CDR3 DNA follows: TGTGCCACCAGCAGAGTCGAGACAGGGGAATCCGGGGAGCTGTTTTTT. Its protein product is CATSRVETGESGELFF.

This clone was found many times. The chain uses TRBV25-1 and TRBJ2-3; perhaps TRBD1 as D (5 bases). V gave up 0 bases and J gave up 1 base, with 11 bases separating them. CDR1 and CDR2 (germline): MGHDK, SYGVNS. This CDR3 has 16 amino acids. CDR3 nucleotide sequence: TGTGCCAGCAGTGAATATGGCAGGGTAGGCACAGATACGCAGTATTTT. This sequence encodes CASSEYGRVGTDTQYF.

The chain employs TRBV27 and TRBJ2-7; D is possibly TRBD2 (6 bases). V was clipped by 6 bases and J by 0 bases, with 24 bases between them. The germline CDR1 and CDR2 sequences are MNHEY and SMNVEV (reference sequence). This CDR3 has 18 amino acids. The CDR3 sequence is CASSPRAPTSPISYEQYF. The CDR3 region has the DNA TGTGCCAGCAGCCCCCGGGCCCCTACTAGCCCCATCTCCTACGAGCAGTACTTC.

The rearrangement joins TRBV6-6 to TRBJ2-7; 9 nucleotides align to TRBD1. V shed 2 bases, J shed 3 bases, and the junction held 5 bases outside the gene matches. The CDR3 covers 15 residues. Germline V gives CDR1 MNHNY, CDR2 SVGAGI (reference sequence). DNA of the CDR3: TGTGCCAGCAGTTACAGGGGACAGGGCGTCTACGAGCAGTACTTC. The encoded protein is CASSYRGQGVYEQYF.

The V gene is TRBV11-2, the J gene TRBJ2-1; the D is unclear. CDR1 is SGHAT, CDR2 FQNNGV, per germline. Trimming took 8 bases from V and 7 from J, leaving 15 bases between them. This CDR3 comprises 13 residues. The CDR3 DNA follows: TGTGCCAGCTTATCGTCGTTTGAGAATGAGCAGTTCTTC. Translated: CASLSSFENEQFF. Full variable domain (rest looked up from reference TRBV11-2 and TRBJ2-1): EAGVAQSPRYKIIEKRQSVAFWCNPISGHATLYWYQQILGQGPKLLIQFQNNGVVDDSQLPKDRFSAERLKGVDSTLKIQPAKLEDSAVYLCASLSSFENEQFFGPGTRLTVL.

This clone was seen just once. The V gene is TRBV7-2, the J gene TRBJ2-3, with 7 nucleotides matching TRBD2. Trimming cost V 5 bases and J 0 bases; bases outside gene matches: 2. Germline loops: CDR1 SGHTA, CDR2 FQGNSA. The CDR3 has 14 residues. CDR3 amino acids: CASSISGSTDTQYF. CDR3 coding DNA: TGTGCCAGCAGCATTAGCGGGAGCACAGATACGCAGTATTTT.

This chain joins TRBV7-2 and TRBJ2-7; 11 bases agree with TRBD2. The CDR3 runs to 13 residues. V lost 6 bases, J lost 2 bases, and 0 bases stayed unmatched. The germline V gene has CDR1 SGHTA and CDR2 FQGNSA. In nucleotides, the CDR3 is TGTGCCAGCAGGACTAGCGGGACCTACGAGCAGTACTTC. Amino acids: CASRTSGTYEQYF.

This chain links TRBV2 with TRBJ2-5; 8 bases match TRBD1. The germline gives CDR1 SNHLY, CDR2 FYNNEI. The CDR3 sequence is 15 residues long. J was trimmed by 4 bases and V by 8 bases; bases with no gene match: 12. The chain's CDR3 is CASRGARGLGETQYF. The CDR3 DNA reads TGTGCCAGCCGAGGAGCCAGGGGGCTCGGAGAGACCCAGTACTTC. The full variable domain, with the rest looked up from reference TRBV2 and TRBJ2-5, is EPEVTQTPSHQVTQMGQEVILRCVPISNHLYFYWYRQILGQKVEFLVSFYNNEISEKSEIFDDQFSVERPDGSNFTLKIRSTKLEDSAMYFCASRGARGLGETQYFGPGTRLLVL.

This clone turned up a few times. V gene TRBV29-1 combines with J gene TRBJ2-7; D might be TRBD1 (6 bases). V dropped 7 bases and J dropped 9 bases, with 19 bases sitting between them. Germline CDR1 and CDR2: SQVTM and ANQGSEA. The CDR3 extends over 12 amino acids. The CDR3 region has the DNA TGCAGCGCCCTGACAGGAGGCGGCCGGCAGTACTTC. This translates into CSALTGGGRQYF.

This clone was seen a few times. The chain is built from TRBV11-2 and TRBJ2-7, with 7 nucleotides matching TRBD2. The CDR3 has 16 amino acids. The germline gives CDR1 SGHAT, CDR2 FQNNGV. V was pared by 5 bases and J by 2 bases, with 12 bases of the junction left unmatched. CDR3 region: CASSPLQREGAYEQYF. The DNA of the CDR3 is TGTGCCAGCAGCCCCCTCCAGCGGGAAGGGGCCTACGAGCAGTACTTC.

This chain uses TRBV9 with TRBJ2-7, with 12 bases lining up with TRBD1. Germline V gene data show CDR1 as SGDLS and CDR2 as YYNGEE. With 3 bases clipped from V and 7 bases from J, the junction kept 8 bases outside the gene matches. This CDR3 region has 15 residues. In DNA, the CDR3 is TGTGCCAGCAGCGGAACCGGGACAGGGGGCCGTGAGCAGTACTTC. This gives the protein CASSGTGTGGREQYF.